These 12 T cell receptor beta chains came from one sample sequenced in a study of human thymus T cells. Assay used: immunoSEQ multiplex PCR; TCRdb lists only in-frame clones, some missing. The sample consists of roughly 77,000 clones, about 95% of them appearing once. Thymic samples were excised during corrective heart operations. Material: thymus tissue. These receptors were taken from a girl under two years old with a congenital heart defect but otherwise immunologically healthy.

This chain links TRBV11-2 with TRBJ2-3; D is perhaps TRBD1 (5 bases). The germline V and J ends were trimmed by 5 bases and 5 bases, with 23 bases remaining between them. CDR1 and CDR2 from the germline V gene are SGHAT and FQNNGV. The CDR3 length is 17 residues. The DNA for the CDR3 is TGTGCCAGCAGCCACATGACAGCCGGAATCGCGGAAGATACGCAGTATTTT. Amino acid sequence: CASSHMTAGIAEDTQYF.

The genes are TRBV4-1 and TRBJ2-3, with TRBD2 matching over 10 bases. Germline V gene lookup returns CDR1 MGHRA and CDR2 YSYEKL. Trimming cost V 4 bases and J 3 bases; bases outside gene matches: 7. CDR3 length equals 16 residues. The CDR3 sequence is CASSLRAGGGTDTQYF. The CDR3 DNA follows: TGCGCCAGCAGCCTCCGAGCGGGAGGGGGGACAGATACGCAGTATTTT.

The chain's CDR3 is CASSLVVSNTEAFF. As DNA, the CDR3 is TGTGCCAGCAGCTTAGTGGTCAGTAACACTGAAGCTTTCTTT. The V call is TRBV11-2, the J call TRBJ1-1; D gene unclear. The V gene's germline CDR1 is SGHAT and CDR2 FQNNGV. There are 14 residues in the CDR3. The V end lost 1 base, the J end lost 2 bases, and 8 bases lay between the germline ends.

The V call is TRBV4-2, the J call TRBJ1-5; weak D call: TRBD1 (6 bases). CDR1 is LGHNA and CDR2 is YNFKEQ in the germline V gene. V was cut by 8 bases and J by 4 bases, with 15 bases left in between. The CDR3 consists of 14 residues. This CDR3 is CASSSSRGNQPQHF. CDR3 nucleotide sequence: TGTGCCAGCTCCTCCTCCAGGGGAAATCAGCCCCAGCATTTT.

The chain couples TRBV20-1 to TRBJ1-2; D gene uncertain. CDR1 and CDR2 (germline): DFQATT, SNEGSKA (reference sequence). Between the trimmed V and J ends, which lost 3 bases and 6 bases, there was a span of 8 bases. The CDR3 is 11 residues long. CDR3 coding DNA: TGCAGTGCTAGGGGCACCCATGGCTACACCTTC. Its translation is CSARGTHGYTF.

The rearrangement links TRBV9 to TRBJ1-2, with TRBD1 identical over 8 bases. Germline CDR1 reads SGDLS; CDR2 reads YYNGEE. The V and J ends lost 3 bases and 8 bases, in that order; junction bases with no gene match: 12. This CDR3 contains 15 residues. CDR3 sequence: CASSGGGQGARGYTF. The CDR3 nucleotides are TGTGCCAGCAGCGGCGGCGGGCAGGGGGCGCGAGGCTACACCTTC.

The J gene is TRBJ1-2, the V gene TRBV4-1; D is uncertain. From germline, CDR1 is MGHRA and CDR2 YSYEKL. The CDR3 covers 13 residues. The V gene lost 0 bases and the J gene lost 4 bases, with 6 bases spanning the gap. CDR3 sequence: CASSQEDRYGYTF. The CDR3 DNA reads as TGCGCCAGCAGCCAAGAAGATCGCTATGGCTACACCTTC.

The chain carries TRBV10-3 and TRBJ1-1; TRBD1 matches at 9 bases. The V segment lost 8 bases and the J segment 5 bases; nucleotides outside the gene matches: 6. CDR1 is ENHRY and CDR2 is SYGVKD in the germline V gene. The CDR3 has 13 amino acids. DNA of the CDR3: TGTGCCATCCAAAGGGACAGGGAAACTGAAGCTTTCTTT. This gives the protein CAIQRDRETEAFF.

The V call is TRBV10-3, the J call TRBJ2-7, with D tentatively TRBD2 (5 bases). Trimming pared 11 bases from V and 0 bases from J, leaving 17 bases between. The CDR3 runs to 14 residues. Germline lookup yields CDR1 ENHRY and CDR2 SYGVKD. CDR3 loop: CAVRFQRTSYEQYF. The CDR3 bases are TGTGCCGTTAGGTTCCAGCGGACCTCCTACGAGCAGTACTTC.

This clone was seen once. The genes are TRBV11-2 and TRBJ2-4; D is uncertain. V was cut by 6 bases and J by 7 bases, with 19 bases left in between. CDR1 is SGHAT and CDR2 is FQNNGV in the germline V gene. CDR3 size: 15 residues. CDR3 coding DNA: TGTGCCAGCAGTTTGAGCGAGACCGCTGGGAACATTCAGTACTTC. Amino acid sequence: CASSLSETAGNIQYF.

The V call is TRBV28, the J call TRBJ1-2, with 7 positions matching TRBD1. Germline values: CDR1 MDHEN, CDR2 SYDVKM. Trimming took 3 bases from V and 2 from J; bases not matched to a gene: 6. The CDR3 has 15 residues. The CDR3 spells CASSLTDRDNYGYTF. The DNA for the CDR3 is TGTGCCAGCAGTTTGACAGACAGGGACAACTATGGCTACACCTTC.

This clone was seen once. The chain couples TRBV7-6 to TRBJ1-1, with D unresolved. CDR3 length: 14 amino acids. V shed 5 bases and J shed 6 bases, with 16 bases lying between them. In germline, CDR1 is SGHVS, CDR2 FNYEAQ. The CDR3 region has the DNA TGTGCCAGCAGCCCGGTAGATCGACGCTCTGAAGCTTTCTTT. As protein: CASSPVDRRSEAFF.